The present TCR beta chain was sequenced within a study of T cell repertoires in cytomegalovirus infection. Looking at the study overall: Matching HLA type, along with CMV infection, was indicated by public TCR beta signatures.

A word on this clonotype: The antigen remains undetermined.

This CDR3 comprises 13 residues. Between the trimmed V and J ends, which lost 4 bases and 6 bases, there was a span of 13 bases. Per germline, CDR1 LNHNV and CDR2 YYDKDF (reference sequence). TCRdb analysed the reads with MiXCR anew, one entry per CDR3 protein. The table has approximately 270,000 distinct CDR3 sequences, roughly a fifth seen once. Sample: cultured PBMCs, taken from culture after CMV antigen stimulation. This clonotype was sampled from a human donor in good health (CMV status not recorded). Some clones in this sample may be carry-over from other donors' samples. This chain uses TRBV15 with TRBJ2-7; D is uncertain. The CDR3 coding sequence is TGTGCCACCAGCAAACCCCCAGGTCCCGAGCAGTACTTC. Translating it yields CATSKPPGPEQYF.